This T cell receptor (beta chain) was captured by sequencing in a study of a mutant IDH1 vaccine in newly diagnosed glioma. Study background: Earlier care involved radiotherapy, temozolomide, or both, and the majority received both. Study-wide points: Pseudoprogression seemingly bore no relation to changes in top peripheral T cell clonotypes.

Stated time point: baseline, week 1 (first vaccination visit). Treatment reported: pre-vaccination baseline after standard-of-care therapy. The CDR3 length is 15 residues. Germline V lookup: CDR1 MNHEY, CDR2 SVGAGI. The J segment lost 0 bases and the V segment lost 5 bases, leaving 6 bases of the junction unmatched. Libraries were prepared by immunoSEQ multiplex PCR; TCRdb keeps only in-frame clonotypes and omits some of them. Among 85,000 to 100,000 clones, roughly 89% were seen once, and the ten largest hold less than 0.65%. This clone was seen only once. Its antigen is currently unknown. The sequencing used PBMCs, collected from a glioma patient treated with radiotherapy, temozolomide or both. This TCR came from a woman in her fifties or sixties with glioma. The V and J genes are TRBV6-5 and TRBJ2-7; 8 bases map to TRBD2. The CDR3 DNA is TGTGCCAGCAGTCTCCTAGCGGGCGCCTCCTACGAGCAGTACTTC. Its translation: CASSLLAGASYEQYF.